A single sample is the source of the 26 T cell receptor beta chains below, sequenced in a study of T-cell memory formation after mild COVID-19. TCRdb fed the 5' RACE reads into MiXCR, producing one record per CDR3 protein. The data contain 580,000 or so distinct CDR3 sequences, roughly 17% of them singletons. The specimen was PBMCs or a T cell subset sorted from them (not recorded which). These TCRs come from an adult woman who had mild COVID-19 (a few samples of this study predate the infection). Cell type and time point are not known.

The chain joins TRBV6-2 or TRBV6-3 to TRBJ2-7; D is ambiguous. V lost 6 bases to trimming and J lost 3 bases, with 15 bases between them. The germline CDR1 and CDR2 sequences are MNHEY and SVGEGT. This CDR3 comprises 14 residues. DNA for the CDR3: TGTGCCAGCAGCCTACCGAGCGTTAACTACGAGCAGTACTTC. Its translation: CASSLPSVNYEQYF.

The chain has TRBV27 and TRBJ1-2, with 9 bases matching TRBD1. The length of the CDR3 is 14 residues. Trimming cost V 7 bases and J 4 bases; bases outside gene matches: 7. The germline gives CDR1 MNHEY, CDR2 SMNVEV (reference sequence). The CDR3 sequence is CASKATGGGYGYTF. Here the CDR3 DNA reads TGTGCCAGCAAAGCAACAGGGGGCGGCTATGGCTACACCTTC.

This clonotype was seen a few times. The V call is TRBV12-3 or TRBV12-4, the J call TRBJ1-5; no firm D call. The CDR3 spans 13 residues. V was shortened by 8 bases and J by 1 base, with 9 bases between the two germline ends. For the CDR3, the DNA is TGTGCCAGCTTGACTGACAGCAATCAGCCCCAGCATTTT. It encodes CASLTDSNQPQHF.

In this sample, this clonotype turned up a few times. The chain couples TRBV10-3 to TRBJ2-7; D is ambiguous. The CDR3 is made up of 12 amino acids. Germline V gene sequence: CDR1 ENHRY, CDR2 SYGVKD. V dropped 6 bases and J dropped 3 bases, with 9 bases sitting between them. The CDR3: CAIRSVLYEQYF. The CDR3 DNA is TGTGCCATCAGGAGCGTACTCTACGAGCAGTACTTC.

This clonotype was observed a handful of times. This chain connects TRBV6-6 to TRBJ2-5; no reliable D call. Germline V gene data show CDR1 as MNHNY and CDR2 as SVGAGI (reference sequence). The V gene lost 8 bases and the J gene lost 1 base, with 14 bases spanning the gap. The CDR3 has 14 residues. Written as DNA, the CDR3 is TGTGCCAGCCTCAACCTTGGGGTCCAAGAGACCCAGTACTTC. Translated, it gives CASLNLGVQETQYF.

The chain joins TRBV30 to TRBJ2-7; D perhaps matches TRBD1 (6 bases). The V gene's germline CDR1 is GTSNPN and CDR2 SVGIG (reference sequence). V gave up 1 base and J gave up 8 bases, with 18 bases separating them. There are 14 residues in the CDR3. CDR3: CAWSGQISRGKQYF. As DNA, the CDR3 is TGTGCCTGGAGTGGTCAAATATCGAGGGGGAAGCAGTACTTC.

This chain uses TRBV5-4 with TRBJ2-5; D unclear. V was shortened by 4 bases and J by 5 bases, with 18 bases between the two germline ends. The CDR3 has 15 residues. Germline CDR1 is SGHNT and CDR2 is YYREEE (reference sequence). For the CDR3, the DNA is TGTGCCAGCAGCCGACCGGGCGATCCCTGGGAGACCCAGTACTTC. It specifies CASSRPGDPWETQYF.

The chain couples TRBV4-2 to TRBJ2-1; 11 nucleotides line up with TRBD2. The CDR3 contains 16 residues. J lost 4 bases, V lost 3 bases, and 5 bases had no gene match. CDR1 and CDR2 (germline): LGHNA, YNFKEQ. In DNA, the CDR3 is TGTGCCAGCAGCCATAGCGGGGGGGCCGAGTACAATGAGCAGTTCTTC. It yields the protein CASSHSGGAEYNEQFF.

This sequence joins TRBV5-4 and TRBJ2-7; D unclear. The CDR3 contains 15 residues. Trimming took off 0 bases at V and 2 bases at J, with 12 bases between the two ends. Germline CDR1 is SGHNT and CDR2 is YYREEE (reference sequence). The CDR3 DNA follows: TGTGCCAGCAGCTTGGGGGTCAGCTCCACCTACGAGCAGTACTTC. The encoded protein is CASSLGVSSTYEQYF.

This clonotype occurred a few times. The V gene is TRBV5-6, the J gene TRBJ2-7; the D gene is possibly TRBD2 (6 bases). The V gene's germline CDR1 is SGHDT and CDR2 YYEEEE. V gave up 4 bases and J gave up 1 base, with 9 bases separating them. The CDR3 is 13 residues long. The CDR3 DNA reads as TGTGCCAGCAGCAGACTAGGTTCCTACGAGCAGTACTTC. It translates to CASSRLGSYEQYF. The variable domain in full, with the rest retrieved from reference TRBV5-6 and TRBJ2-7, is DAGVTQSPTHLIKTRGQQVTLRCSPKSGHDTVSWYQQALGQGPQFIFQYYEEEERQRGNFPDRFSGHQFPNYSSELNVNALLLGDSALYLCASSRLGSYEQYFGPGTRLTVT.

The CDR3: CASARASGTGELFF. CDR3 sequence (DNA): TGTGCCAGCGCGAGAGCTTCGGGCACCGGGGAGCTGTTTTTT. V and J are TRBV9 and TRBJ2-2; D is undetermined. There are 14 residues in the CDR3. Trimming took off 7 bases at V and 4 bases at J, with 14 bases between the two ends. Germline assignment: CDR1 SGDLS and CDR2 YYNGEE.

In this sample, this clonotype turned up a few times. V and J are TRBV7-9 and TRBJ2-1; possible D gene TRBD2, 5 bases. Germline V gene data show CDR1 as SEHNR and CDR2 as FQNEAQ (reference sequence). V lost 5 bases to trimming and J lost 0 bases, with 17 bases between them. CDR3 length equals 17 residues. For the CDR3, the DNA is TGTGCCAGCAGCCCCCCCCCGGGGATCGGCTCCTACAATGAGCAGTTCTTC. Translation gives CASSPPPGIGSYNEQFF.

The chain couples TRBV3-1 to TRBJ2-7; TRBD2 agrees at 10 bases. The trim removed 4 bases at V and 2 bases at J, leaving 11 bases unmatched. The CDR3 covers 17 residues. The germline CDR1 and CDR2 sequences are LGHDT and YNNKEL (reference sequence). In DNA, the CDR3 is TGTGCCAGCAGCCGCCGGTCTAGCGGGGGACCCCCCTACGAGCAGTACTTC. Its protein product is CASSRRSSGGPPYEQYF.

This clonotype occurred many times. The V gene is TRBV20-1, the J gene TRBJ2-7; 8 bases line up with TRBD2. Trimming cost V 3 bases and J 6 bases; bases outside gene matches: 4. The germline V gene encodes CDR1 DFQATT and CDR2 SNEGSKA (reference sequence). The CDR3 consists of 12 residues. CDR3 sequence reads: CSASGRAGEQYF. The CDR3 DNA reads as TGCAGTGCTAGCGGGAGGGCGGGCGAGCAGTACTTC.

The V gene is TRBV25-1, the J gene TRBJ2-2; 8 bases match TRBD2. The length of the CDR3 is 16 residues. Trimming removed 7 bases from V and 2 bases from J; junction bases left unmatched: 9. The germline gives CDR1 MGHDK, CDR2 SYGVNS. The CDR3 protein is CASTGGRQVNTGELFF. CDR3 coding DNA: TGTGCCAGCACGGGGGGGCGACAGGTTAACACCGGGGAGCTGTTTTTT. The entire variable domain, with the rest obtained from reference TRBV25-1 and TRBJ2-2, is as follows: EADIYQTPRYLVIGTGKKITLECSQTMGHDKMYWYQQDPGMELHLIHYSYGVNSTEKGDLSSESTVSRIRTEHFPLTLESARPSHTSQYLCASTGGRQVNTGELFFGEGSRLTVL.

V usage is TRBV20-1 and J usage is TRBJ2-1; D could derive from TRBD1 or TRBD2 (6 bases each). Germline V lookup: CDR1 DFQATT, CDR2 SNEGSKA (reference sequence). Trimming took 3 bases from V and 0 from J, leaving 18 bases between them. CDR3 size: 17 residues. The CDR3 reads CSARGGVGQSSYNEQFF. The CDR3 region has the DNA TGCAGTGCTAGGGGAGGTGTGGGACAAAGCTCCTACAATGAGCAGTTCTTC.

This clonotype was counted between two and nine times. The V call is TRBV4-1, the J call TRBJ1-5; 7 nucleotides agree with TRBD1. The CDR3 has 15 amino acids. After removal of 0 bases from V and 7 bases from J, the junction contained 6 bases not matched to a gene. From germline, CDR1 is MGHRA and CDR2 YSYEKL. The CDR3 protein is CASSQEGTAKQPQHF. For the CDR3, the DNA is TGCGCCAGCAGCCAAGAAGGGACAGCAAAACAGCCCCAGCATTTT.

In this sample, this clonotype turned up a few times. The rearrangement links TRBV30 to TRBJ2-1; D gene uncertain. CDR3 length: 10 amino acids. Germline V gene data show CDR1 as GTSNPN and CDR2 as SVGIG (reference sequence). Trimming took 0 bases from V and 8 from J, leaving 2 bases between them. The CDR3 nucleotides read TGTGCCTGGAGTGTACATGAGCAGTTCTTC. It is translated as CAWSVHEQFF.

This clonotype has a handful of counts. V is TRBV5-1 and J is TRBJ1-1, with D possibly TRBD1 on 5 matching bases. V lost 1 base and J lost 8, with 21 bases in between. The CDR3 spans 16 residues. Germline CDR1 reads SGHRS; CDR2 reads YFSETQ. The CDR3 sequence is CASSLQGGSEWAEAFF. The CDR3 region has the DNA TGCGCCAGCAGCTTGCAGGGCGGTTCAGAATGGGCAGAAGCTTTCTTT.

This clonotype was counted only a few times. The rearrangement joins TRBV29-1 to TRBJ2-5; tentative D call: TRBD2 (6 bases). The V end lost 7 bases, the J end lost 2 bases, and 17 bases lay between the germline ends. There are 14 residues in the CDR3. Germline CDR1 and CDR2: SQVTM and ANQGSEA. The CDR3 DNA is TGCAGCGCACCGGGACTCTCGGGTCAAGAGACCCAGTACTTC. Amino acids: CSAPGLSGQETQYF.

The J gene is TRBJ1-1, the V gene TRBV4-2, with 7 bases identical to TRBD1. Germline loops: CDR1 LGHNA, CDR2 YNFKEQ. The CDR3 consists of 16 residues. V gave up 4 bases and J gave up 0 bases; unmatched junction bases: 8. The CDR3 bases are TGTGCCAGCAGCCTCGGTTTGGGACAGCTGAACACTGAAGCTTTCTTT. The encoded protein is CASSLGLGQLNTEAFF.

V usage is TRBV7-2 and J usage is TRBJ1-1; D uncertain. V lost 5 bases, J lost 14 bases, and 21 bases lay in between. There are 13 residues in the CDR3. CDR1 and CDR2 from the germline V gene are SGHTA and FQGNSA. CDR3 sequence (DNA): TGTGCCAGCAGCCGAAAGACGGGCATCTACGAATTCTTT. Translating gives CASSRKTGIYEFF.

This clonotype was seen only a few times. The chain has TRBV5-6 and TRBJ2-7; D uncertain. CDR3 length equals 12 residues. Germline V gives CDR1 SGHDT, CDR2 YYEEEE. Trimming took off 0 bases at V and 7 bases at J, with 8 bases between the two ends. For the CDR3, the DNA is TGTGCCAGCAGCTTGGCGGTGCGGGAGCAGTACTTC. Translating it yields CASSLAVREQYF.

V usage is TRBV12-3 or TRBV12-4 and J usage is TRBJ1-2; D remains unclear. This CDR3 is 12 amino acids long. V was trimmed by 3 bases and J by 8 bases, leaving 10 bases between them. This CDR3 reads CASSFGSLGYTF. CDR3 coding DNA: TGTGCCAGCAGTTTTGGGTCCCTCGGCTACACCTTC.

The chain uses TRBV13 and TRBJ1-1; D gene unclear. V lost 4 bases and J lost 4, with 13 bases in between. This CDR3 is built from 14 residues. From germline, CDR1 is PRHDT and CDR2 FYEKMQ (reference sequence). The CDR3 region has the DNA TGTGCCAGCAGCTCAGCGACGGAGGGCACTGAAGCTTTCTTT. As protein: CASSSATEGTEAFF.

This clonotype showed up just a few times. V and J are TRBV3-1 and TRBJ1-6; no clear D. The CDR3 totals 13 residues. V was shortened by 0 bases and J by 8 bases, with 5 bases between the two germline ends. Per germline, CDR1 LGHDT and CDR2 YNNKEL (reference sequence). CDR3 residues: CASSQDYDSPLHF. For the CDR3, the DNA is TGTGCCAGCAGCCAAGATTACGATTCACCCCTCCACTTT.